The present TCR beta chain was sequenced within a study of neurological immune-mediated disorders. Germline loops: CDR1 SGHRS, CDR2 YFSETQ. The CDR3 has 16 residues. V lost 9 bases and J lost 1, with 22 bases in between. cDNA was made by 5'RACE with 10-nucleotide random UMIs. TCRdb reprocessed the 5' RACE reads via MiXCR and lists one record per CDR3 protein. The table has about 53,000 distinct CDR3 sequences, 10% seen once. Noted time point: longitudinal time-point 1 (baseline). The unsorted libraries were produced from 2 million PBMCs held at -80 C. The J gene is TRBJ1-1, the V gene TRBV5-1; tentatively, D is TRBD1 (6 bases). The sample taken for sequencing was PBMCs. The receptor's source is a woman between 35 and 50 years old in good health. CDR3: CANRPVGGGTNTEAFF. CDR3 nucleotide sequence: TGCGCCAACAGGCCCGTGGGAGGGGGGACGAACACTGAAGCTTTCTTT.